Listed below are T cell receptor beta chains from one sample, sequenced in a study of post-analysis software for immune sequencing data. In TCRdb, the PCR reads were re-called with MiXCR into one record per CDR3 protein. The data contain roughly 670,000 distinct CDR3 sequences, around 64% of them singletons. Sequencing input: blood. Source of these receptors: a girl aged 2-10 years with multiple sclerosis. Each CDR3 is given with its conserved first and last residue. The order of the fields is J gene, clone size, V gene, D gene, CDR3 protein, CDR3 DNA. D genes are given only for firm matches. Clone sizes are given selectively: once, few, many, or a class where the clone is expanded.

j_gene: TRBJ2-3; abundance: few; v_gene: TRBV6-1; d_gene: .; CDR3aa: CASSVMQGHGDTQYF; CDR3nt: TGTGCCAGCAGTGTGATGCAGGGACATGGAGATACGCAGTATTTT
j_gene: TRBJ2-3; abundance: .; v_gene: TRBV5-6; d_gene: TRBD2; CDR3aa: CASSLSPWREGRDTQYF; CDR3nt: TGTGCCAGCAGCTTATCGCCTTGGCGGGAGGGCAGAGATACGCAGTATTTT
j_gene: TRBJ2-7; abundance: few; v_gene: TRBV6-2/TRBV6-3; d_gene: TRBD2; CDR3aa: CASSPGLEPYEQYF; CDR3nt: TGTGCCAGCAGTCCGGGACTAGAGCCGTACGAGCAGTACTTC
j_gene: TRBJ1-1; abundance: .; v_gene: TRBV6-2/TRBV6-3; d_gene: .; CDR3aa: CASSSNYGRPNTEAFF; CDR3nt: TGTGCCAGCAGTTCAAACTATGGGCGACCGAACACTGAAGCTTTCTTT
j_gene: TRBJ2-3; abundance: .; v_gene: TRBV7-7; d_gene: TRBD1; CDR3aa: CASSPGQRGTDTQYF; CDR3nt: TGTGCTAGCAGCCCGGGACAGCGAGGCACAGATACGCAGTATTTT
j_gene: TRBJ2-7; abundance: .; v_gene: TRBV2; d_gene: TRBD1; CDR3aa: CASSGGQIYEQYF; CDR3nt: TGTGCCAGCAGTGGGGGACAGATCTACGAGCAGTACTTC
j_gene: TRBJ2-5; abundance: .; v_gene: TRBV5-5; d_gene: TRBD2; CDR3aa: CASSSVAGSGETQYF; CDR3nt: TGTGCTAGCAGCTCCGTAGCGGGATCGGGAGAGACCCAGTACTTC
j_gene: TRBJ2-1; abundance: few; v_gene: TRBV7-3; d_gene: TRBD2; CDR3aa: CASSLRRPSGSFRDNEQFF; CDR3nt: TGTGCCAGCAGCTTAAGACGCCCTAGCGGATCGTTTAGGGACAATGAGCAGTTCTTC
j_gene: TRBJ2-3; abundance: .; v_gene: TRBV19; d_gene: .; CDR3aa: CASSTGTVSGDTQYF; CDR3nt: TGTGCCAGTAGTACGGGGACGGTATCCGGGGATACGCAGTATTTT
j_gene: TRBJ2-5; abundance: .; v_gene: TRBV14; d_gene: TRBD1; CDR3aa: CASSGNSGTVQETQYF; CDR3nt: TGTGCCAGCAGCGGTAATTCCGGGACAGTCCAAGAGACCCAGTACTTC
j_gene: TRBJ2-1; abundance: few; v_gene: TRBV7-2; d_gene: .; CDR3aa: CASSLPANRAYNEQFF; CDR3nt: TGTGCCAGCAGCCTACCCGCCAACCGGGCTTACAATGAGCAGTTCTTC
j_gene: TRBJ1-1; abundance: .; v_gene: TRBV5-1; d_gene: .; CDR3aa: CASSLLGWGNTEAFF; CDR3nt: TGCGCCAGCAGCTTGTTGGGTTGGGGGAACACTGAAGCGTTCTTT
j_gene: TRBJ2-7; abundance: .; v_gene: TRBV5-1; d_gene: TRBD2; CDR3aa: CASSSGTSGPSYEQYF; CDR3nt: TGCGCCAGCAGTTCCGGGACTAGCGGGCCCTCCTACGAGCAGTACTTC
j_gene: TRBJ2-1; abundance: few; v_gene: TRBV24-1; d_gene: .; CDR3aa: CATSDQDKSSYNEQFF; CDR3nt: TGTGCCACCAGTGACCAAGACAAGAGCTCCTACAATGAGCAGTTCTTC
j_gene: TRBJ2-1; abundance: .; v_gene: TRBV10-3; d_gene: .; CDR3aa: CAIRGNNEQFF; CDR3nt: TGTGCCATCAGAGGTAACAATGAGCAGTTCTTC
j_gene: TRBJ2-5; abundance: .; v_gene: TRBV24-1; d_gene: .; CDR3aa: CATSEKETQYF; CDR3nt: TGTGCCACCAGTGAGAAAGAGACCCAGTACTTC
j_gene: TRBJ1-1; abundance: .; v_gene: TRBV20-1; d_gene: .; CDR3aa: CSASRGALTEAFF; CDR3nt: TGCAGTGCTTCCCGGGGGGCGCTAACTGAAGCTTTCTTT
j_gene: TRBJ1-6; abundance: .; v_gene: TRBV7-2; d_gene: .; CDR3aa: CASSFTYPPNNSPLHF; CDR3nt: TGTGCCAGCAGCTTCACGTACCCCCCTAATAATTCACCCCTCCACTTT
j_gene: TRBJ2-7; abundance: .; v_gene: TRBV6-5; d_gene: .; CDR3aa: CASRYDQAVYEQYF; CDR3nt: TGTGCCAGCAGATACGACCAGGCAGTCTACGAGCAGTACTTC
j_gene: TRBJ2-3; abundance: once; v_gene: TRBV12-3/TRBV12-4; d_gene: TRBD1; CDR3aa: CASSWPSGQGPDTQYF; CDR3nt: TGTGCCAGCAGCTGGCCCTCAGGACAGGGCCCAGATACGCAGTATTTT
j_gene: TRBJ2-4; abundance: few; v_gene: TRBV29-1; d_gene: .; CDR3aa: CSAWRGGRENIQYF; CDR3nt: TGCAGCGCCTGGAGGGGGGGAAGGGAAAACATTCAGTACTTC
j_gene: TRBJ2-1; abundance: .; v_gene: TRBV20-1; d_gene: .; CDR3aa: CSARIGPQAGSYNEQFF; CDR3nt: TGCAGTGCTAGAATTGGGCCCCAAGCGGGTTCCTACAATGAGCAGTTCTTC
j_gene: TRBJ1-1; abundance: .; v_gene: TRBV6-5; d_gene: .; CDR3aa: CASSYSRVNTEAFF; CDR3nt: TGTGCCAGCAGTTACTCGCGGGTGAACACTGAAGCTTTCTTT
j_gene: TRBJ1-4; abundance: .; v_gene: TRBV11-2; d_gene: TRBD1; CDR3aa: CASSRGQGNEKLFF; CDR3nt: TGTGCCAGCAGCCGGGGACAGGGGAATGAAAAACTGTTTTTT
j_gene: TRBJ1-2; abundance: few; v_gene: TRBV10-1; d_gene: .; CDR3aa: CASSEGTHYGYTF; CDR3nt: TGCGCCAGCAGTGAAGGGACCCACTATGGCTACACCTTC
j_gene: TRBJ2-3; abundance: .; v_gene: TRBV7-2; d_gene: TRBD2; CDR3aa: CASSLVAGVGGDTQYF; CDR3nt: TGTGCCAGCAGCTTAGTTGCGGGGGTGGGAGGAGATACGCAGTATTTT
j_gene: TRBJ2-1; abundance: few; v_gene: TRBV7-9; d_gene: .; CDR3aa: CACSLLVAYNEQFF; CDR3nt: TGTGCCTGCAGCTTACTAGTGGCCTACAATGAGCAGTTCTTC
j_gene: TRBJ2-7; abundance: .; v_gene: TRBV6-5; d_gene: .; CDR3aa: CASSYSRDETYEQYF; CDR3nt: TGTGCCAGCAGTTACTCACGGGACGAGACCTACGAGCAGTACTTC
j_gene: TRBJ2-1; abundance: .; v_gene: TRBV12-3/TRBV12-4; d_gene: .; CDR3aa: CASSLVRGPTGEQFF; CDR3nt: TGTGCCAGCAGTTTAGTCAGGGGCCCTACAGGTGAGCAGTTCTTC
j_gene: TRBJ2-6; abundance: few; v_gene: TRBV6-2/TRBV6-3; d_gene: TRBD1; CDR3aa: CASSPGQGARGANVLTF; CDR3nt: TGTGCCAGCAGTCCCGGACAGGGGGCGCGAGGGGCCAACGTCCTGACTTTC
j_gene: TRBJ1-2; abundance: .; v_gene: TRBV29-1; d_gene: TRBD1; CDR3aa: CSVERSDRGQGYTF; CDR3nt: TGCAGCGTTGAAAGGTCGGACAGGGGGCAAGGCTACACCTTC
j_gene: TRBJ1-6; abundance: .; v_gene: TRBV7-9; d_gene: .; CDR3aa: CASSSENSPLHF; CDR3nt: TGTGCCAGCAGCTCAGAGAATTCACCCCTCCACTTT
j_gene: TRBJ1-2; abundance: .; v_gene: TRBV4-2; d_gene: TRBD1; CDR3aa: CASSHRQGRANYGYTF; CDR3nt: TGTGCCAGCAGCCATAGACAGGGAAGGGCAAACTATGGCTACACCTTC
j_gene: TRBJ1-2; abundance: .; v_gene: TRBV19; d_gene: .; CDR3aa: CASSAQGYPDYGYTF; CDR3nt: TGTGCCAGTAGTGCACAGGGCTATCCAGACTATGGCTACACCTTC
j_gene: TRBJ2-4; abundance: .; v_gene: TRBV5-1; d_gene: TRBD1; CDR3aa: CASSLRTGDSIQYF; CDR3nt: TGCGCCAGCAGCCTAAGGACAGGGGACAGCATTCAGTACTTC
j_gene: TRBJ1-2; abundance: .; v_gene: TRBV7-9; d_gene: .; CDR3aa: CASSFNDYGYTF; CDR3nt: TGTGCCAGCAGCTTTAATGACTATGGCTACACCTTC
j_gene: TRBJ2-7; abundance: .; v_gene: TRBV4-3; d_gene: .; CDR3aa: CASSGDQSGPKSYEQYF; CDR3nt: TGCGCCAGCAGCGGCGACCAGTCGGGCCCAAAATCCTACGAGCAGTACTTC
j_gene: TRBJ2-1; abundance: .; v_gene: TRBV20-1; d_gene: TRBD2; CDR3aa: CSALSGVTYNEQFF; CDR3nt: TGCAGTGCTTTAAGCGGGGTCACCTACAATGAGCAGTTCTTC
j_gene: TRBJ2-3; abundance: .; v_gene: TRBV20-1; d_gene: TRBD2; CDR3aa: CSAARLASSTDTQYF; CDR3nt: TGCAGTGCGGCGAGACTAGCATCTAGCACAGATACGCAGTATTTT
j_gene: TRBJ1-2; abundance: few; v_gene: TRBV5-1; d_gene: .; CDR3aa: CASSLFSYYGYTF; CDR3nt: TGCGCCAGCAGCTTGTTCTCTTACTATGGCTACACCTTC
j_gene: TRBJ2-5; abundance: .; v_gene: TRBV10-1; d_gene: .; CDR3aa: CASSELTGRQETQYF; CDR3nt: TGCGCCAGCAGTGAGCTAACAGGGAGACAAGAGACCCAGTACTTC
j_gene: TRBJ2-5; abundance: .; v_gene: TRBV5-1; d_gene: .; CDR3aa: CASSLGPLRGETQYF; CDR3nt: TGCGCCAGCAGCTTGGGACCCCTTAGGGGAGAGACCCAGTACTTC
j_gene: TRBJ2-3; abundance: few; v_gene: TRBV20-1; d_gene: .; CDR3aa: CSAGGEVSDTQYF; CDR3nt: TGCAGTGCCGGGGGTGAGGTCTCAGATACGCAGTATTTT
j_gene: TRBJ1-2; abundance: .; v_gene: TRBV12-3/TRBV12-4; d_gene: .; CDR3aa: CASSWGGDGYTF; CDR3nt: TGTGCCAGCAGCTGGGGGGGAGATGGCTACACCTTC
j_gene: TRBJ1-2; abundance: .; v_gene: TRBV7-9; d_gene: .; CDR3aa: CASSYLGTEANYGYTF; CDR3nt: TGTGCCAGCAGCTATCTTGGTACGGAAGCTAACTATGGCTACACCTTC
j_gene: TRBJ2-3; abundance: .; v_gene: TRBV18; d_gene: .; CDR3aa: CASSPQGSNTQYF; CDR3nt: TGTGCCAGCTCACCACAGGGGTCGAATACGCAGTATTTT
j_gene: TRBJ1-5; abundance: .; v_gene: TRBV10-3; d_gene: .; CDR3aa: CAIGDGGVTLQPQHF; CDR3nt: TGTGCCATCGGTGACGGAGGGGTCACGTTACAGCCCCAGCATTTT
j_gene: TRBJ1-5; abundance: few; v_gene: TRBV7-8; d_gene: .; CDR3aa: CASSLDGGLGNQPQHF; CDR3nt: TGTGCCAGCAGCTTAGACGGGGGGTTGGGGAATCAGCCCCAGCATTTT